This TCR beta chain was sequenced during a study of technical replicates of blood from a few donors. Libraries were prepared by immunoSEQ multiplex PCR; TCRdb keeps only in-frame clonotypes and omits some of them. The data show tens of thousands of clones, 87% seen once. This clone was found once. Losses at the gene ends were 5 bases for V and 4 bases for J; bases not matched to a gene: 5. This CDR3 region has 15 residues. The germline V gene has CDR1 SEHNR and CDR2 FQNEAQ (reference sequence). The sequence came from a human donor in good health. Some clones in this sample may be carry-over from other donors' samples. The sequencing input was PBMCs. The chain combines TRBV7-9 with TRBJ1-5; 10 nucleotides agree with TRBD1. The CDR3 DNA reads TGTGCCAGCAGCGGGGACAGGGGACCGAATCAGCCCCAGCATTTT. It is translated as CASSGDRGPNQPQHF. Combining the CDR3 with reference TRBV7-9 and TRBJ1-5 gives the whole variable domain DTGVSQNPRHKITKRGQNVTFRCDPISEHNRLYWYRQTLGQGPEFLTYFQNEAQLEKSRLLSDRFSAERPKGSFSTLEIQRTEQGDSAMYLCASSGDRGPNQPQHFGDGTRLSIL.